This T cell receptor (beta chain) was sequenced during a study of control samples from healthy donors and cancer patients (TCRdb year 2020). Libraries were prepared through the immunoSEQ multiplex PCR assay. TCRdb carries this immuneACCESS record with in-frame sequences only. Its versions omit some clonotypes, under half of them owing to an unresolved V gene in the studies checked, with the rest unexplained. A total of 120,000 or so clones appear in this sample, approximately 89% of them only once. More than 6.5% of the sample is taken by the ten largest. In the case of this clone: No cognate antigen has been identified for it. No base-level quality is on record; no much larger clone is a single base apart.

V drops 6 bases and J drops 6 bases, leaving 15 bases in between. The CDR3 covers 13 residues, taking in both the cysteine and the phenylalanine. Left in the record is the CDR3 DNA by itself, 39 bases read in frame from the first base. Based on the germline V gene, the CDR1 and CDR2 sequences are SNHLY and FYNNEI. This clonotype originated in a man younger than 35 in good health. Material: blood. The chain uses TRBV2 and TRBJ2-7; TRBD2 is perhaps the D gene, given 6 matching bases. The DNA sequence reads TGTGCCAGCAGGGGCGAGATGGGAGGCGAGCAGTACTTC. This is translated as CASRGEMGGEQYF. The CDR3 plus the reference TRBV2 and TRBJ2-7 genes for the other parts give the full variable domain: EPEVTQTPSHQVTQMGQEVILRCVPISNHLYFYWYRQILGQKVEFLVSFYNNEISEKSEIFDDQFSVERPDGSNFTLKIRSTKLEDSAMYFCASRGEMGGEQYFGPGTRLTVT.